These 22 T cell receptor beta chains share one sample of origin, sequenced in a study of shared clonotypes between healthy human individuals (TCRdb year 2020). The library was generated by the immunoSEQ multiplex PCR assay. Not all clones reach the TCRdb copy of this immuneACCESS table, which keeps in-frame sequences only. Checked studies attribute under half of the gap to unresolved V genes and leave the rest unexplained. The sample yields some 2.3 million clones; approximately 95% were counted once. The ten largest clones take up under 0.45% of the sample. The sample was naive CD4+ T cells from PBMCs. What this sample's cell subset or site label stands for: CD45RA+ positively selected. These receptors all stem from a man in his late teens or twenties in good health. Some clones in this sample may be carry-over from other donors' samples.

About this clone: At the DNA level, this CDR3 is encoded by other sequences in the same sample as well. The V gene is TRBV5-1, the J gene TRBJ2-1; D gene unclear. Germline lookup yields CDR1 SGHRS and CDR2 YFSETQ. Trimming stripped 0 bases from V and 0 bases from J, with 7 bases between. The CDR3 is 15 residues long. The CDR3 here is CASSLGVGSYNEQFF. The CDR3 DNA follows: TGCGCCAGCAGCTTGGGGGTGGGCTCCTACAATGAGCAGTTCTTC.

V and J are TRBV2 and TRBJ2-7; the D gene is possibly TRBD2 (6 bases). Trimming shortened V by 3 bases and J by 5 bases, and 14 bases separated the two germline ends. This CDR3 is built from 14 residues. Germline values: CDR1 SNHLY, CDR2 FYNNEI. CDR3: CASSDEPLAHEQYF. CDR3 in DNA: TGTGCCAGCAGTGATGAACCACTAGCCCACGAGCAGTACTTC.

The rearrangement uses TRBV4-2 and TRBJ1-6; possible D gene TRBD1, 5 bases. Per the germline V gene, CDR1 is LGHNA and CDR2 is YNFKEQ. V was pared by 1 base and J by 12 bases, with 16 bases between. The CDR3 length is 15 residues. DNA for the CDR3: TGTGCCAGCAGCCAAGTAGGCACGGACATTCGACCCCTCCACTTT. It codes for CASSQVGTDIRPLHF.

This rearrangement joins TRBV6-5 to TRBJ2-3; no clear D gene. V lost 2 bases, J lost 4 bases, and 13 bases lay in between. The CDR3 runs 15 residues. Germline values: CDR1 MNHEY, CDR2 SVGAGI. The CDR3 sequence: CASSYGPTGSDTQYF. The DNA of the CDR3 is TGTGCCAGCAGTTACGGGCCCACTGGGTCAGATACGCAGTATTTT.

CDR3 nucleotides: TGTGCCAGCAGAAAGGGGCTGGCTAGCACAGATACGCAGTATTTT. Encoded protein: CASRKGLASTDTQYF. The chain joins TRBV6-6 to TRBJ2-3, with D maybe TRBD1 (5 bases). The CDR3 spans 15 residues. V lost 6 bases and J 0 bases, leaving 13 bases between the germline ends. Germline loops: CDR1 MNHNY, CDR2 SVGAGI (reference sequence).

J is TRBJ1-2 and V is TRBV6-4, with 7 bases aligning to TRBD1. The CDR3 runs 16 residues. Germline loops: CDR1 MRHNA, CDR2 SNTAGT. Trimming removed 4 bases from V and 2 bases from J; junction bases left unmatched: 10. Written as DNA, the CDR3 is TGTGCCAGCAGTGCGACAAACAGGGGACCAAACTATGGCTACACCTTC. Amino acid sequence: CASSATNRGPNYGYTF.

The CDR3 spells CASSQDPRGILNQPQHF. The DNA for the CDR3 is TGCGCCAGCAGCCAAGATCCCAGGGGAATATTGAATCAGCCCCAGCATTTT. J is TRBJ1-5 and V is TRBV4-1; TRBD1 might be the D (6 bases). Trimming cost V 0 bases and J 4 bases, with 16 bases left between them. Germline-derived CDR1 and CDR2 are MGHRA and YSYEKL. The CDR3 runs 17 residues.

The chain employs TRBV5-1 and TRBJ1-2; TRBD1 matches at 8 bases. CDR1 and CDR2 (germline): SGHRS, YFSETQ. This CDR3 is 15 amino acids long. V lost 4 bases to trimming and J lost 4 bases; unmatched junction nucleotides: 9. This CDR3 reads CASSKGQDAVYGYTF. The CDR3 bases are TGCGCCAGCAGCAAGGGACAGGATGCAGTCTATGGCTACACCTTC.

In regard to this clone: Additional DNA sequences in this sample encode the identical CDR3. The rearrangement joins TRBV30 to TRBJ1-3, with D unresolved. The CDR3 is 13 residues long. Trimming pared 5 bases from V and 0 bases from J, leaving 8 bases between. Germline lookup yields CDR1 GTSNPN and CDR2 SVGIG (reference sequence). CDR3 DNA: TGTGCCTGGGCGGGTGACTCTGGAAACACCATATATTTT. Its translation: CAWAGDSGNTIYF.

The CDR3, as DNA: TGCAGTGCTCAGACAGCGGTTGGCTACACCTTC. Its translation: CSAQTAVGYTF. The chain couples TRBV20-1 to TRBJ1-2; D might be TRBD1 (5 bases). V shed 5 bases and J shed 7 bases, with 11 bases lying between them. This CDR3 comprises 11 residues. Looked up from germline, CDR1 is DFQATT and CDR2 is SNEGSKA (reference sequence).

This chain links TRBV10-3 with TRBJ2-2; D is uncertain. V lost 3 bases and J 6 bases, leaving 8 bases between the germline ends. Germline lookup yields CDR1 ENHRY and CDR2 SYGVKD. The CDR3 length is 13 residues. Written as DNA, the CDR3 is TGTGCCATCAGTGAAAGTAGACCCGGGGAGCTGTTTTTT. It specifies CAISESRPGELFF.

In the case of this clone: The sample has other DNA sequences that encode this CDR3 too. This chain uses TRBV28 with TRBJ1-3; D gene ambiguous. This CDR3 has 12 residues. Germline V CDR1 and CDR2: MDHEN, SYDVKM. Trimming removed 5 bases from V and 0 bases from J, with 2 bases in between. The CDR3 DNA sequence: TGTGCCAGCAGTACCTCTGGAAACACCATATATTTT. This codes for CASSTSGNTIYF.

The rearrangement joins TRBV11-2 to TRBJ1-2, with a possible D match to TRBD1 (5 bases). V was clipped by 6 bases and J by 3 bases, with 20 bases between them. This CDR3 has 16 amino acids. Germline assignment: CDR1 SGHAT and CDR2 FQNNGV. The DNA for the CDR3 is TGTGCCAGCAGTTCGCTAGGGGCAGGGAGGTACTATGGCTACACCTTC. It encodes CASSSLGAGRYYGYTF. Full variable domain (rest looked up from reference TRBV11-2 and TRBJ1-2): EAGVAQSPRYKIIEKRQSVAFWCNPISGHATLYWYQQILGQGPKLLIQFQNNGVVDDSQLPKDRFSAERLKGVDSTLKIQPAKLEDSAVYLCASSSLGAGRYYGYTFGSGTRLTVV.

This chain connects TRBV11-2 to TRBJ1-1, with a possible D match to TRBD1 (6 bases). Per germline, CDR1 SGHAT and CDR2 FQNNGV. The CDR3 loop spans 13 amino acids. V was cut by 9 bases and J by 1 base, with 12 bases left in between. CDR3 region: CASRGQRNTEAFF. Written as DNA, the CDR3 is TGTGCCAGTAGAGGACAGCGGAACACTGAAGCTTTCTTT.

The chain is built from TRBV19 and TRBJ2-1, with TRBD1 matching 7 bases. The germline V gene encodes CDR1 LNHDA and CDR2 SQIVND (reference sequence). CDR3 length equals 16 residues. J was trimmed by 2 bases and V by 3 bases; bases with no gene match: 7. CDR3 coding DNA: TGTGCCAGTAGTATCCCGGGACAGATCCCCTACAATGAGCAGTTCTTC. Amino acids: CASSIPGQIPYNEQFF.

V and J are TRBV5-5 and TRBJ2-7; TRBD1 agrees at 7 bases. CDR3 length equals 16 residues. V shed 2 bases, J shed 0 bases, and the junction held 8 bases outside the gene matches. From germline, CDR1 is SGHKS and CDR2 YYEKEE (reference sequence). As DNA, the CDR3 is TGTGCCAGCAGCTTACAGGACAGGCTAAACTCCTACGAGCAGTACTTC. This codes for CASSLQDRLNSYEQYF. Using reference TRBV5-5 and TRBJ2-7 for the parts outside the CDR3, the full variable domain is DAGVTQSPTHLIKTRGQQVTLRCSPISGHKSVSWYQQVLGQGPQFIFQYYEKEERGRGNFPDRFSARQFPNYSSELNVNALLLGDSALYLCASSLQDRLNSYEQYFGPGTRLTVT.

Comments on this clone: Other DNA variants within this sample encode the same CDR3. The V gene is TRBV6-6, the J gene TRBJ1-2; 7 bases fit TRBD1. The CDR3 extends over 13 amino acids. The trim removed 0 bases at V and 8 bases at J, leaving 3 bases unmatched. CDR1 and CDR2 from the germline V gene are MNHNY and SVGAGI (reference sequence). The CDR3 DNA reads TGTGCCAGCAGTTACTCAGGGGGCGAGGGCTACACCTTC. Translating gives CASSYSGGEGYTF.

This sequence joins TRBV7-6 and TRBJ2-7; no clear D gene. The CDR3 consists of 14 residues. Between the trimmed V and J ends, which lost 5 bases and 1 base, there was a span of 12 bases. CDR1 is SGHVS, CDR2 FNYEAQ, per germline. The CDR3 nucleotides read TGTGCCAGCAGCCGAGGATTGGAGTCCTACGAGCAGTACTTC. As protein: CASSRGLESYEQYF.

In its sample, this clone was seen once. V is TRBV19 and J is TRBJ2-2, with a tentative D call TRBD2 (5 bases). Looked up from germline, CDR1 is LNHDA and CDR2 is SQIVND (reference sequence). V dropped 3 bases and J dropped 4 bases, with 9 bases sitting between them. CDR3 length: 14 amino acids. The CDR3, as DNA: TGTGCCAGTAGTATGTCGAGGGTCACCGGGGAGCTGTTTTTT. Amino acids: CASSMSRVTGELFF.

V and J are TRBV7-2 and TRBJ1-4, with D possibly TRBD1 on 6 matching bases. This CDR3 spans 15 amino acids. Germline V gene lookup returns CDR1 SGHTA and CDR2 FQGNSA. Trimming took 0 bases from V and 5 from J, leaving 10 bases between them. The CDR3 loop reads CASSLATGTNEKLFF. The DNA for the CDR3 is TGTGCCAGCAGCTTAGCGACAGGTACCAATGAAAAACTGTTTTTT. The complete variable domain, with remaining parts taken from reference TRBV7-2 and TRBJ1-4, reads GAGVSQSPSNKVTEKGKDVELRCDPISGHTALYWYRQSLGQGLEFLIYFQGNSAPDKSGLPSDRFSAERTGGSVSTLTIQRTQQEDSAVYLCASSLATGTNEKLFFGSGTQLSVL.

The V call is TRBV9, the J call TRBJ2-3; D not resolved. Germline values: CDR1 SGDLS, CDR2 YYNGEE. This CDR3 spans 15 amino acids. The V gene lost 1 base and the J gene lost 1 base, with 10 bases spanning the gap. For the CDR3, the DNA is TGTGCCAGCAGCGTAACCTCTTTGGGCACAGATACGCAGTATTTT. Translating gives CASSVTSLGTDTQYF.

This clone appeared once. The chain uses TRBV5-1 and TRBJ2-2, with D perhaps TRBD2 (6 bases). CDR1 and CDR2 from the germline V gene are SGHRS and YFSETQ. The CDR3 sequence is 13 residues long. Trimming left V 5 bases short and J 8 bases short, with 13 bases between. In nucleotides, the CDR3 is TGCGCCAGCAGAGGGGACTTTGAGGGGGAGCTGTTTTTT. It yields the protein CASRGDFEGELFF.